This T cell receptor (beta chain) was sequenced for a study of blood T cell repertoires in COVID-19. Study-wide context: Sites in the United States, Italy and Spain provided acute and convalescent COVID-19 samples.

This CDR3 comprises 15 residues. Germline loops: CDR1 SQVTM, CDR2 ANQGSEA. Trimming removed 6 bases from V and 5 bases from J; junction bases left unmatched: 14. The authors' processing: Counts of nucleated cells, estimated from reference gene primer amplification, were obtained. The method was immunoSEQ multiplex PCR; TCRdb's version includes in-frame clones alone and lacks a portion of them. V and J calls and clone size are as listed in that table; D and trimming were resolved from the DNA. Found here are 200,000 to 250,000 clones, 84% of them singletons; the top ten hold around 9.5%. This clonotype was sampled from a man in his fifties with active or convalescent COVID-19. This chain uses TRBV29-1 with TRBJ2-3, with 7 bases fitting TRBD2. Sequencing was done on a sample of peripheral blood. The CDR3 is CSVGKGTILGDTQYF. As DNA, the CDR3 is TGCAGCGTCGGTAAAGGGACTATCTTAGGAGATACGCAGTATTTT.